This T cell receptor beta chain stems from a study of molecular identifiers for immune sequencing clone quantification. Study-wide points: In cases of identical TCR molecules sharing a barcode, highly expanded clone sizes could be underestimated.

Concerning this clonotype: The antigen remains undetermined.

TCR libraries were built in bulk with a published protocol and specific TCR primers. TCRdb itself ran the PCR reads through MiXCR, one entry per CDR3 protein. The profile covers about half a million distinct CDR3 sequences, with 20% to 25% appearing a single time and 0.84% taken by the ten largest. The ends were cut back, 4 bases at V and 2 bases at J, with 18 bases in the middle. Germline-derived CDR1 and CDR2 are LGHNA and YSLEER. CDR3 size: 17 residues. Input for naive CD8 libraries was roughly 19,000 to 1,100,000 sorted cells; the RNA fraction used was 10%, 30% or 50%. V gene TRBV4-3 combines with J gene TRBJ1-3, with a weak D call TRBD1 (5 bases). The receptor was derived from a human donor in good health. Some libraries in this study had Jurkat cell RNA spiked in. The specimen was naive CD8+ T cells from blood, with Jurkat cell RNA spiked in. As to subset: FACS-sorted CD8+CD4-CCR7+CD45RA+ naive T cells. CDR3 nucleotides: TGCGCCAGCAGCCCAGCCCTCGCAGGGTCTACTGGAAACACCATATATTTT. This gives the protein CASSPALAGSTGNTIYF.